This is a list of T cell receptor beta chains from one sample in a study of identical twins. TCRdb reprocessed the 5' RACE reads via MiXCR and lists one record per CDR3 protein. Altogether about 330,000 distinct CDR3 sequences are present, more than 9% being singletons, with the ten largest covering 7.2%. The same data also contributed to another study, on yellow fever vaccine responses in identical twins.

Material for sequencing was CD8+ T cells sorted from blood. Receptor source: a woman in her late teens or twenties in good health. Each CDR3 is given with its conserved first and last residue. Fields, in order: clone size, V gene, J gene, D gene, CDR3 DNA, CDR3 protein. The D gene is left open where the match is weak. Rows may omit the clone size; those that give it use once, few, many or a size class.

abundance: few; v_gene: TRBV7-6; j_gene: TRBJ2-1; d_gene: TRBD2; CDR3nt: TGTGCCAGCAGCTTAGCTAGCGGGGGGAACAATGAGCAGTTCTTC; CDR3aa: CASSLASGGNNEQFF
abundance: .; v_gene: TRBV19; j_gene: TRBJ2-1; d_gene: .; CDR3nt: TGTGCCAGTAGTATGAGTAGTTCCGGTGGAGATGAGCAGTTCTTC; CDR3aa: CASSMSSSGGDEQFF
abundance: .; v_gene: TRBV9; j_gene: TRBJ2-3; d_gene: .; CDR3nt: TGTGCCAGCAGCGGACAGACAGACGCTAGCACAGATACGCAGTATTTT; CDR3aa: CASSGQTDASTDTQYF
abundance: few; v_gene: TRBV5-1; j_gene: TRBJ2-7; d_gene: TRBD2; CDR3nt: TGCGCCAGCAGCGGCGGACTAGCGTCAATCCGCTACGAGCAGTACTTC; CDR3aa: CASSGGLASIRYEQYF
abundance: many; v_gene: TRBV12-3/TRBV12-4; j_gene: TRBJ2-7; d_gene: TRBD1; CDR3nt: TGTGCCAGCAGCCCGACAGGGGGGTACGAGCAGTACTTC; CDR3aa: CASSPTGGYEQYF
abundance: .; v_gene: TRBV3-1; j_gene: TRBJ2-5; d_gene: TRBD2; CDR3nt: TGTGCCAGCAGCCACCTAACCGGGACTAGCAAAGAGACCCAGTACTTC; CDR3aa: CASSHLTGTSKETQYF
abundance: few; v_gene: TRBV21-1; j_gene: TRBJ1-5; d_gene: .; CDR3nt: TGTGCCAGCAGCAAATGGGGGACGGACGGATATAGCAATCAGCCCCAGCATTTT; CDR3aa: CASSKWGTDGYSNQPQHF
abundance: .; v_gene: TRBV15; j_gene: TRBJ2-3; d_gene: TRBD2; CDR3nt: TGTGCCACCAGCGACTTGGAGCGGGGGGGCACAGATACGCAGTATTTT; CDR3aa: CATSDLERGGTDTQYF
abundance: few; v_gene: TRBV15; j_gene: TRBJ2-7; d_gene: TRBD2; CDR3nt: TGTGCCACCAGCAGAGATGGGGACCCTAGCGGGAGTCCCCTCTTC; CDR3aa: CATSRDGDPSGSPLF
abundance: .; v_gene: TRBV24-1; j_gene: TRBJ2-5; d_gene: TRBD1; CDR3nt: TGTGCCACCAGTGACCATGACAGGGCAGAGACCCAGTACTTC; CDR3aa: CATSDHDRAETQYF
abundance: few; v_gene: TRBV4-2; j_gene: TRBJ2-3; d_gene: .; CDR3nt: TGTGCCAGCAGCCCCCGGTCACAGGGAATGTTAACTGGGACAGATACGCAGTATTTT; CDR3aa: CASSPRSQGMLTGTDTQYF
abundance: few; v_gene: TRBV12-3/TRBV12-4; j_gene: TRBJ2-3; d_gene: TRBD1; CDR3nt: TGTGCCAGCAGTCTCGAACGGGACAGGGGAACAGATACGCAGTATTTT; CDR3aa: CASSLERDRGTDTQYF
abundance: .; v_gene: TRBV27; j_gene: TRBJ1-2; d_gene: .; CDR3nt: TGTGCCAGCAGTTATTCCCGGACGGGCTATGGCTACACCTTC; CDR3aa: CASSYSRTGYGYTF
abundance: .; v_gene: TRBV5-5; j_gene: TRBJ1-2; d_gene: .; CDR3nt: TGTGCCAGCGTTATAGTCGGACAGACTACAATTAACTATGGCTACACCTTC; CDR3aa: CASVIVGQTTINYGYTF
abundance: .; v_gene: TRBV6-2/TRBV6-3; j_gene: TRBJ2-1; d_gene: .; CDR3nt: TGTGCCAGCAGGGAGGAAGGGATTGCTTATGAGCAGTTCTTC; CDR3aa: CASREEGIAYEQFF
abundance: many; v_gene: TRBV7-6; j_gene: TRBJ2-3; d_gene: TRBD2; CDR3nt: TGTGCCAGCAGCTCACTAGCGGGAGGCCCAGATACGCAGTATTTT; CDR3aa: CASSSLAGGPDTQYF
abundance: many; v_gene: TRBV20-1; j_gene: TRBJ1-1; d_gene: .; CDR3nt: TGCAGTGCTACAGGGGCTGTGAACACTGAAGCTTTCTTT; CDR3aa: CSATGAVNTEAFF
abundance: .; v_gene: TRBV7-8; j_gene: TRBJ2-6; d_gene: TRBD1; CDR3nt: TGTGCCAGCAGCTCCGGGACAGGGGCCAACTCTGGGGCCAACGTCCTGACTTTC; CDR3aa: CASSSGTGANSGANVLTF
abundance: few; v_gene: TRBV7-3; j_gene: TRBJ2-5; d_gene: TRBD1; CDR3nt: TGTGCCAGCAGCAGACAGGGCGGGCAGACCCAGTACTTC; CDR3aa: CASSRQGGQTQYF
abundance: many; v_gene: TRBV6-2/TRBV6-3; j_gene: TRBJ2-1; d_gene: .; CDR3nt: TGTGCCAGCAGTTACTCGATCCAGTACAATGAGCAGTTCTTC; CDR3aa: CASSYSIQYNEQFF
abundance: many; v_gene: TRBV12-3/TRBV12-4; j_gene: TRBJ2-6; d_gene: .; CDR3nt: TGTGCCAGCAGTGTTCACGGGACCTCTGGGGCCAACGTCCTGACTTTC; CDR3aa: CASSVHGTSGANVLTF
abundance: few; v_gene: TRBV7-9; j_gene: TRBJ2-3; d_gene: .; CDR3nt: TGTGCCAGCAGCTTAGAGGGGCCGCTGTACACAGATACGCAGTATTTT; CDR3aa: CASSLEGPLYTDTQYF
abundance: few; v_gene: TRBV7-2; j_gene: TRBJ2-5; d_gene: TRBD2; CDR3nt: TGTGCCAGCAGCCCCGGGACTAGCGGGAGGGCTGGACGGACCCAGTACTTC; CDR3aa: CASSPGTSGRAGRTQYF
abundance: .; v_gene: TRBV7-9; j_gene: TRBJ1-2; d_gene: .; CDR3nt: TGTGCCAGCAGCTTAGGGTGGGGGACACAGGGCGGCTACACCTTC; CDR3aa: CASSLGWGTQGGYTF
abundance: .; v_gene: TRBV11-2; j_gene: TRBJ2-1; d_gene: TRBD2; CDR3nt: TGTGCCAGCAGCTTAGAGGGCGGGAGTCGGCGTGAGCAGTTCTTC; CDR3aa: CASSLEGGSRREQFF
abundance: .; v_gene: TRBV7-6; j_gene: TRBJ2-7; d_gene: TRBD2; CDR3nt: TGTGCCAGCAGCCGACGGACTAGCGGGGACTACGAGCAGTACTTC; CDR3aa: CASSRRTSGDYEQYF
abundance: few; v_gene: TRBV6-1; j_gene: TRBJ2-7; d_gene: TRBD2; CDR3nt: TGTGCCAGCAGCCCAAGACTAGCTTCCTACGAGCAGTACTTC; CDR3aa: CASSPRLASYEQYF
abundance: .; v_gene: TRBV7-2; j_gene: TRBJ2-2; d_gene: TRBD1; CDR3nt: TGTGCCAGCAGCAGAACAGGGGTCACCGGGGAGCTGTTTTTT; CDR3aa: CASSRTGVTGELFF
abundance: .; v_gene: TRBV2; j_gene: TRBJ1-5; d_gene: TRBD1; CDR3nt: TGTGCCAGCAGCGGGACAGAGGCTTTTCAGCCCCAGCATTTT; CDR3aa: CASSGTEAFQPQHF
abundance: .; v_gene: TRBV15; j_gene: TRBJ2-2; d_gene: .; CDR3nt: TGTGCCACCAGCAGAGATTTAGCGGCAGGGCGGACCGGGGAGCTGTTTTTT; CDR3aa: CATSRDLAAGRTGELFF
abundance: .; v_gene: TRBV20-1; j_gene: TRBJ2-7; d_gene: .; CDR3nt: TGCAGCGGCCGGCCAATACACAGAGTTTCTGACGAGCAGTACTTC; CDR3aa: CSGRPIHRVSDEQYF
abundance: few; v_gene: TRBV6-1; j_gene: TRBJ2-1; d_gene: TRBD2; CDR3nt: TGTGCCAGCAGCCTTGGGGATAGCGGGGGCTTCTACAATGAGCAGTTCTTC; CDR3aa: CASSLGDSGGFYNEQFF
abundance: .; v_gene: TRBV10-3; j_gene: TRBJ1-2; d_gene: TRBD1; CDR3nt: TGTGCCATCAGTGGAGGGGGCGCGGGCTACACCTTC; CDR3aa: CAISGGGAGYTF
abundance: many; v_gene: TRBV12-3/TRBV12-4; j_gene: TRBJ2-2; d_gene: .; CDR3nt: TGTGCCAGCCTACTAGCAGTGAACACCGGGGAGCTGTTTTTT; CDR3aa: CASLLAVNTGELFF
abundance: few; v_gene: TRBV12-3/TRBV12-4; j_gene: TRBJ2-1; d_gene: TRBD1; CDR3nt: TGTGCCAGCAGTTTAGTAGTACAGGGGAACGAGCAGTTCTTC; CDR3aa: CASSLVVQGNEQFF
abundance: few; v_gene: TRBV2; j_gene: TRBJ2-1; d_gene: TRBD1; CDR3nt: TGTGCCAGCAGTGCGGTAGGGGGCTCTTACAATGAGCAGTTCTTC; CDR3aa: CASSAVGGSYNEQFF
abundance: many; v_gene: TRBV28; j_gene: TRBJ2-3; d_gene: .; CDR3nt: TGTGCCGTCAGGGAAGTAGCCACAGATACGCAGTATTTT; CDR3aa: CAVREVATDTQYF
abundance: .; v_gene: TRBV12-3/TRBV12-4; j_gene: TRBJ2-2; d_gene: .; CDR3nt: TGTGCCAGCAGTTTGGGGGGTATCGGGGAGCTGTTTTTT; CDR3aa: CASSLGGIGELFF
abundance: .; v_gene: TRBV20-1; j_gene: TRBJ2-1; d_gene: TRBD2; CDR3nt: TGCAGTGCTAGCGGGCTAGCGGGCAATGAGCAGTTCTTC; CDR3aa: CSASGLAGNEQFF
abundance: many; v_gene: TRBV4-2; j_gene: TRBJ1-1; d_gene: .; CDR3nt: TGTGCCAGCAGCCAAGATGTAGTTTGGGCCGGGGGCACTGAAGCTTTCTTT; CDR3aa: CASSQDVVWAGGTEAFF
abundance: many; v_gene: TRBV12-3/TRBV12-4; j_gene: TRBJ2-1; d_gene: TRBD1; CDR3nt: TGTGCCAGCAGTTTTGGACAGGGGTCTTACAATGAGCAGTTCTTC; CDR3aa: CASSFGQGSYNEQFF
abundance: many; v_gene: TRBV7-9; j_gene: TRBJ2-5; d_gene: TRBD2; CDR3nt: TGTGCCAGCAGCTTGCGGGAGGGCCGCGAGACCCAGTACTTC; CDR3aa: CASSLREGRETQYF
abundance: few; v_gene: TRBV7-6; j_gene: TRBJ1-1; d_gene: .; CDR3nt: TGTGCCAGCAGCTTAGTGCGGGGGATGAACACTGAAGCTTTCTTT; CDR3aa: CASSLVRGMNTEAFF
abundance: .; v_gene: TRBV2; j_gene: TRBJ2-1; d_gene: .; CDR3nt: TGTGCCAGCAGTGGGAGGTATAATGAGCAGTTCTTC; CDR3aa: CASSGRYNEQFF
abundance: few; v_gene: TRBV12-3/TRBV12-4; j_gene: TRBJ2-1; d_gene: .; CDR3nt: TGTGCCAGCAGTTTTTATAGCGGTGCTGGGAATGAGCAGTTCTTC; CDR3aa: CASSFYSGAGNEQFF
abundance: .; v_gene: TRBV20-1; j_gene: TRBJ2-1; d_gene: TRBD2; CDR3nt: TGCAGTGCCCGGGGCCACCAGGACTTCGGGAGGGCCCTAGGCTACAATGAGCAGTTCTTC; CDR3aa: CSARGHQDFGRALGYNEQFF
abundance: many; v_gene: TRBV5-1; j_gene: TRBJ2-1; d_gene: .; CDR3nt: TGCGCCAGCAAGGTGGAGCCCTACAATGAGCAGTTCTTC; CDR3aa: CASKVEPYNEQFF
abundance: .; v_gene: TRBV14; j_gene: TRBJ2-1; d_gene: TRBD2; CDR3nt: TGTGCCAGCAGCTCCCGTCTCCTAGCGGGAGTTGGGGATGAGCAGTTCTTC; CDR3aa: CASSSRLLAGVGDEQFF
abundance: many; v_gene: TRBV29-1; j_gene: TRBJ1-2; d_gene: .; CDR3nt: TGCAGCGTTGAGGACCGAAATGGCTACACCTTC; CDR3aa: CSVEDRNGYTF
abundance: few; v_gene: TRBV20-1; j_gene: TRBJ1-3; d_gene: .; CDR3nt: TGCAGTGCTGGCGAGGGGAGGACACCCACCATATATTTT; CDR3aa: CSAGEGRTPTIYF
abundance: many; v_gene: TRBV29-1; j_gene: TRBJ2-7; d_gene: .; CDR3nt: TGCAGCGTGGCCGGTGGCCTAACCTACGAGCAGTACTTC; CDR3aa: CSVAGGLTYEQYF